Listed below are T cell receptor beta chains from one sample, sequenced in a study of T cells in tuberculosis. TCRdb's copy holds only in-frame clones and misses some; the assay was immunoSEQ multiplex PCR. The repertoire holds nearly 60,000 clones, with nearly 90% as singletons. Sequencing was done on a sample of CD1b-GMM tetramer-negative cells sorted from PBMCs. The receptors derive from an adult woman with latent tuberculosis. Both conserved end residues are part of each CDR3. A D gene is named only where the DNA matches it firmly. Clone size appears in some rows only: once, few, many, or a class for an expanded clone.

>NA|NA|TRBV19|TRBJ1-1
CASSITRHYMNTEAFF
TGTGCCAGTAGTATAACCAGGCATTACATGAACACTGAAGCTTTCTTT
>few|NA|TRBV18|TRBJ1-4
CASSPNQGSEKLFF
TGTGCCAGCTCACCCAACCAGGGGAGTGAAAAACTGTTTTTT
>NA|NA|TRBV30|TRBJ1-1
CAWSGQWRAFF
TGTGCCTGGAGTGGACAGTGGCGAGCTTTCTTT
>NA|TRBD1|TRBV15|TRBJ2-1
CATSRGTGGYNEQFF
TGTGCCACCAGCAGAGGGACAGGGGGATACAATGAGCAGTTCTTC
>NA|TRBD1|TRBV7-9|TRBJ2-3
CASSSFPPGQGTDTQYF
TGTGCCAGCAGCTCCTTCCCCCCCGGACAGGGCACAGATACGCAGTATTTT
>NA|TRBD1|TRBV12-5|TRBJ2-7
CASGQSRDSSYEQYF
TGTGCTAGTGGGCAAAGCCGGGACAGTTCCTACGAGCAGTACTTC
>NA|NA|TRBV30|TRBJ2-3
CAWTPVSDTQYF
TGTGCCTGGACCCCAGTGTCGGATACGCAGTATTTT
>NA|NA|TRBV7-9|TRBJ1-2
CASSFSRVPGYTF
TGTGCCAGCAGCTTTTCCAGGGTTCCTGGCTACACCTTC
>NA|TRBD1|TRBV6-6|TRBJ2-2
CASRRGTGGQTGELFF
TGTGCCAGCAGACGAGGGACAGGGGGCCAGACCGGGGAGCTGTTTTTT
>NA|NA|TRBV2|TRBJ1-5
CASSEIGNQPQHF
TGTGCCAGCAGTGAAATAGGCAATCAGCCCCAGCATTTT
>NA|TRBD2|TRBV14|TRBJ2-3
CASSQDRLAGATDTQYF
TGTGCCAGCAGCCAAGACCGGCTAGCGGGGGCCACAGATACGCAGTATTTT
>NA|NA|TRBV9|TRBJ2-1
CASSVELGSYNEQFF
TGTGCCAGCAGCGTAGAACTAGGCTCCTACAATGAGCAGTTCTTC
>NA|TRBD1|TRBV28|TRBJ1-1
CASSPSSFLGQGDEAFF
TGTGCCAGCAGTCCCAGCAGTTTTCTGGGACAGGGGGATGAAGCTTTCTTT
>NA|TRBD1|TRBV6-1|TRBJ1-5
CASSESVRGFQPQHF
TGTGCCAGCAGTGAATCTGTCAGGGGGTTTCAGCCCCAGCATTTT
>NA|NA|TRBV11-3|TRBJ1-6
CASSLTWRSPLHF
TGTGCCAGCAGCTTAACTTGGAGGTCACCCCTCCACTTT